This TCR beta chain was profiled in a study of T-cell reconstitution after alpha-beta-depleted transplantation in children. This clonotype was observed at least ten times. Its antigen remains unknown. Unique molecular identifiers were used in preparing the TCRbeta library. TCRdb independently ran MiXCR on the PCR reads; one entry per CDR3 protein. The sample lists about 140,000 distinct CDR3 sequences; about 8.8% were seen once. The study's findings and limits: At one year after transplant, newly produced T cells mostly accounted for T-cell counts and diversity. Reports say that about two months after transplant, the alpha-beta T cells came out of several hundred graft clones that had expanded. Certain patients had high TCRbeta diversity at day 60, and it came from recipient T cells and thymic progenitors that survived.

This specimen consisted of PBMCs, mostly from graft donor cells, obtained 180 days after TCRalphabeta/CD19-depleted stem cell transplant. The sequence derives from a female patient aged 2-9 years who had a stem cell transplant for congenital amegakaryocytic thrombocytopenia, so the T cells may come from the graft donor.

For the CDR3, the DNA is TGCGCCAGCAGCTTTAGGGGGGGCCCGAACACTGAAGCTTTCTTT. Translated: CASSFRGGPNTEAFF. The J gene is TRBJ1-1, the V gene TRBV5-1, with D possibly being TRBD1 (6 bases). V lost 2 bases and J lost 1, with 12 bases in between. The CDR3 consists of 15 residues. Germline V lookup: CDR1 SGHRS, CDR2 YFSETQ.